A selection of T cell receptor beta chains follows, all from one sample in a study of blood T cell repertoires in COVID-19. Produced via immunoSEQ multiplex PCR; TCRdb's table is partial and in-frame only. The top ten clones hold approximately 7.9% of a sample with approximately 33,000 clones, nearly 90% of them seen once. The sequencing input was peripheral blood. The receptors originated from a man aged 60-69 years with COVID-19, enrolled during active disease. The CDR3 runs from the conserved cysteine through the conserved F or W. The order of the fields is clone size, V gene, D gene, J gene, CDR3 DNA, CDR3 protein. A D gene is named only where the DNA matches it firmly. Clone size appears in some rows only: once, few, many, or a class for an expanded clone.

.,TRBV19,TRBD1,TRBJ2-7,TGTGCCAGTAGTAGATCGACAGGGGGCGTCTACGAGCAGTACTTC,CASSRSTGGVYEQYF
.,TRBV5-1,.,TRBJ2-3,TGCGCCAGCAGCTTGGTCGGACTCCTGGGAGATACGCAGTATTTT,CASSLVGLLGDTQYF
.,TRBV20-1,TRBD1,TRBJ1-6,TGCAGTGCTAGTCCAGGGGGCGTTTATAATTCACCCCTCCACTTT,CSASPGGVYNSPLHF
.,TRBV10-3,.,TRBJ1-1,TGTGCCATCAGTGGGGCGGGGGGCTTCGCTGAAGCTTTCTTT,CAISGAGGFAEAFF
.,TRBV4-1,TRBD2,TRBJ2-5,TGCGCCAGCACGACCACTAGCGGAAAACAAGAGACCCAGTACTTC,CASTTTSGKQETQYF
.,TRBV9,TRBD2,TRBJ2-3,TGTGCCAGCAGCCAGGGACTAGCGGGAGGGGGCACAGATACGCAGTATTTT,CASSQGLAGGGTDTQYF
.,TRBV18,.,TRBJ1-3,TGTGCCAGCTCACCTACATCAGGACACTCTGGAAACACCATATATTTT,CASSPTSGHSGNTIYF
.,TRBV27,TRBD1,TRBJ2-4,TGTGCCAGCGGTTTTGGGACAGGCAACATTCAGTACTTC,CASGFGTGNIQYF
.,TRBV5-1,.,TRBJ2-6,TGCGCCAGCAGCTTGGGGGCGGGATCTGGGGCCAACGTCCTGACTTTC,CASSLGAGSGANVLTF
.,TRBV10-1,TRBD2,TRBJ2-2,TGCGCCAGCAGTGAGTCGGCGGGAGGGAACACCGGGGAGCTGTTTTTT,CASSESAGGNTGELFF
.,TRBV30,TRBD1,TRBJ1-3,TGTGCCTGGGGGGGGCAGGGGGCGACTGGAAACACCATATATTTT,CAWGGQGATGNTIYF
.,TRBV10-2,TRBD1,TRBJ2-3,TGCGCCAGCGGCGGGACAGGGGGCACAGATACGCAGTATTTT,CASGGTGGTDTQYF
.,TRBV29-1,.,TRBJ1-5,TGCAGCGTTACCACGGGGGTGGATCAGCCCCAGCATTTT,CSVTTGVDQPQHF
.,TRBV6-5,TRBD1,TRBJ2-7,TGTGCCAGCAGTTACCGGGACAGGGGTTCCTACGAGCAGTACTTC,CASSYRDRGSYEQYF
.,TRBV24-1,.,TRBJ2-1,TGTGCCACCAGTGATCCGCTTTCGGGTGAGCAGTTCTTC,CATSDPLSGEQFF
.,TRBV28,.,TRBJ2-7,TGTGCCAGCAGTTCCCCCGGCGGATCAAGCTCCTACGAGCAGTACTTC,CASSSPGGSSSYEQYF
.,TRBV12-3/TRBV12-4,.,TRBJ1-5,TGTGCCAGCAGTCGTCAGGGGTATCAGCCCCAGCATTTT,CASSRQGYQPQHF
.,TRBV30,.,TRBJ1-2,TGTGCCTGGACAGGAGGCAGGGGCTATGGCTACACCTTC,CAWTGGRGYGYTF
few,TRBV6-2/TRBV6-3,TRBD1,TRBJ1-2,TGTGCCAGCAGTTACGGGACAGGGGGCGTCTATGGCTACACCTTC,CASSYGTGGVYGYTF
once,TRBV5-1,.,TRBJ2-3,TGCGCCAGCAGCGTGGACAGCAACACAGATACGCAGTATTTT,CASSVDSNTDTQYF
.,TRBV19,.,TRBJ2-7,TGTGCCAGTAAACAAACAGGTAGCTCCTACGAGCAGTACTTC,CASKQTGSSYEQYF
once,TRBV5-1,.,TRBJ1-1,TGCGCCAGCAGCTTGACAGGGATGAACACTGAAGCTTTCTTT,CASSLTGMNTEAFF
once,TRBV10-3,TRBD2,TRBJ2-1,TGTGCCGCCCGGACTAGCGGGACGTTAAATGAGCAGTTCTTC,CAARTSGTLNEQFF
.,TRBV7-9,.,TRBJ1-2,TGTGCCAGCAGCTTCGGCCAGGGGAATAACTATGGCTACACCTTC,CASSFGQGNNYGYTF
.,TRBV5-1,.,TRBJ1-4,TGCGCCAGCAGTGGGCAGGATGGTGAAAAACTGTTTTTT,CASSGQDGEKLFF
.,TRBV6-6,TRBD2,TRBJ2-2,TGCGCCAGCAGCCTTCTAGCGGGGTTGAACACCGGGGAGCTGTTTTTT,CASSLLAGLNTGELFF
.,TRBV5-8,.,TRBJ2-1,TGTGCCAGCAGTGATAGGGGGAGCTCCTACAATGAGCAGTTCTTC,CASSDRGSSYNEQFF
.,TRBV7-9,.,TRBJ1-3,TGTGCCAGCAGGCCAACCGGGACTAATGGAAACACCATATATTTT,CASRPTGTNGNTIYF
.,TRBV11-2,.,TRBJ1-5,TGTGCCAGCAGCGCGGACTCTCTTAGCAATCAGCCCCAGCATTTT,CASSADSLSNQPQHF
.,TRBV2,.,TRBJ1-5,TGTGCCAGTGTGGGGCAGGGAAGGAGTCAGCCCCAGCATTTT,CASVGQGRSQPQHF
.,TRBV11-2,TRBD1,TRBJ2-7,TGTGCCAGCAGCCTCTCCCGGGACAGGTCCTACGAGCAGTACTTC,CASSLSRDRSYEQYF
.,TRBV19,.,TRBJ1-6,TGTGCCACGCGACAGGTGGATAATTCACCCCTCCACTTT,CATRQVDNSPLHF
.,TRBV28,TRBD1,TRBJ2-6,TGTGCCAGCAGAACAGGGGATGGAACTGGGGCCAACGTCCTGACTTTC,CASRTGDGTGANVLTF
once,TRBV5-4,.,TRBJ2-5,TGTGCCAGCAGCTCAGCTTACAGCCAAGAGACCCAGTACTTC,CASSSAYSQETQYF
few,TRBV28,TRBD1,TRBJ2-2,TGTGCCACCCTCGGGACAGATTACACCGGGGAGCTGTTTTTT,CATLGTDYTGELFF
.,TRBV6-6,TRBD2,TRBJ2-3,TGTGCCAGCGCTCTGGGACTAGCGACCCGCACAGATACGCAGTATTTT,CASALGLATRTDTQYF
.,TRBV6-1,TRBD2,TRBJ2-7,TGTGCCAGCAGTGAAGAGGGACTAGTCTACGAGCAGTACTTC,CASSEEGLVYEQYF
.,TRBV2,.,TRBJ1-2,TGTGCCAGCAGTGACAGAAACTATGGCTACACCTTC,CASSDRNYGYTF
once,TRBV12-3/TRBV12-4,.,TRBJ1-1,TGTGCCAGCAGCTGGACAGTGAACACTGAAGCTTTCTTT,CASSWTVNTEAFF
.,TRBV19,TRBD1,TRBJ2-6,TGTGCCAGTAGTACCTTGGGGACAGGGAGCGCCAACGTCCTGACTTTC,CASSTLGTGSANVLTF
.,TRBV19,.,TRBJ1-2,TGTGCCAGTAGTATCGGCCAGGGCAACTATGGCTACACCTTC,CASSIGQGNYGYTF
few,TRBV15,TRBD1,TRBJ2-6,TGTGCCACCAGCAGTGGACAGGAGGGGGCCAACGTCCTGACTTTC,CATSSGQEGANVLTF
.,TRBV21-1,.,TRBJ1-2,TGTGCCAGCAGCAACGTATCGAGGGAGTCAGTAAAAAGGGAATTC,CASSNVSRESVKREF
.,TRBV6-5,.,TRBJ2-1,TGTGCCAGCAGTTACTTAAGGAGCTCCTACAATGAGCAGTTCTTC,CASSYLRSSYNEQFF
.,TRBV10-3,TRBD2,TRBJ2-3,TGTGCCATCAGTGAAATGTTACTAGCGGCTAGCACAGATACGCAGTATTTT,CAISEMLLAASTDTQYF
.,TRBV19,.,TRBJ2-1,TGTGCCAGTAAGGGTGCCCGGACAGAGGGGTACAATGAGCAGTTCTTC,CASKGARTEGYNEQFF
few,TRBV3-1/TRBV3-2,.,TRBJ2-2,TGTGCCAGCAGCCAAGATCCAGGGGTAGGGGGGGACACCGGGGAGCTGTTTTTT,CASSQDPGVGGDTGELFF
.,TRBV7-9,.,TRBJ1-1,TGTGCCAGCAGGAAAACAGGGAACACTGAAGCTTTCTTT,CASRKTGNTEAFF
.,TRBV7-2,.,TRBJ2-1,TGTGCCAGCAGCTTAGCGGCGGGCCCCTACAATGAGCAGTTCTTC,CASSLAAGPYNEQFF
once,TRBV6-6,.,TRBJ2-7,TGTGCCAGCAGCTCGGACTTACTTGTCTTC,CASSSDLLVF
.,TRBV4-3,.,TRBJ1-2,TGCGCCAGCAGCCCCCGCGCCAACAGGGACTATGGCTACACCTTC,CASSPRANRDYGYTF
.,TRBV10-3,TRBD1,TRBJ1-2,TGTGCCATCAGTGGGCCGGGACAGGGAGCGCCAGGCTACACCTTC,CAISGPGQGAPGYTF
.,TRBV19,.,TRBJ1-2,TGTGCCAGTACCCAAACGGGGGGACGAAGGTATGGCTACACCTTC,CASTQTGGRRYGYTF
.,TRBV28,.,TRBJ2-3,TGTGCCAGCAGTCCTACAGATACGCAGTATTTT,CASSPTDTQYF
.,TRBV19,TRBD1,TRBJ1-5,TGTGCCAGTAGTATAATGGACAGGAACAATCAGCCCCAGCATTTT,CASSIMDRNNQPQHF
.,TRBV7-3,TRBD1,TRBJ2-1,TGTGCCAGCAGCCCCAAGGGGGGGACAGGGCCTTCCGATGAGCAGTTCTTC,CASSPKGGTGPSDEQFF
.,TRBV5-6,TRBD1,TRBJ1-1,TGTGCCAGCAGTCGTGGGACAGCTCTGAACACTGAAGCTTTCTTT,CASSRGTALNTEAFF
.,TRBV15,.,TRBJ1-1,TGTGCCACCAGCAGAGTCTGGACAGAGAACACTGAAGCTTTCTTT,CATSRVWTENTEAFF
.,TRBV12-5,TRBD1,TRBJ1-2,TGTGCTAGTGGTTTGGTTCCACCCGGGACAGGGGACGGCTACACCTTC,CASGLVPPGTGDGYTF
.,TRBV19,TRBD1,TRBJ2-3,TGTGCCAGTAGTGGCGGACAGGGCTTCGATACGCAGTATTTT,CASSGGQGFDTQYF